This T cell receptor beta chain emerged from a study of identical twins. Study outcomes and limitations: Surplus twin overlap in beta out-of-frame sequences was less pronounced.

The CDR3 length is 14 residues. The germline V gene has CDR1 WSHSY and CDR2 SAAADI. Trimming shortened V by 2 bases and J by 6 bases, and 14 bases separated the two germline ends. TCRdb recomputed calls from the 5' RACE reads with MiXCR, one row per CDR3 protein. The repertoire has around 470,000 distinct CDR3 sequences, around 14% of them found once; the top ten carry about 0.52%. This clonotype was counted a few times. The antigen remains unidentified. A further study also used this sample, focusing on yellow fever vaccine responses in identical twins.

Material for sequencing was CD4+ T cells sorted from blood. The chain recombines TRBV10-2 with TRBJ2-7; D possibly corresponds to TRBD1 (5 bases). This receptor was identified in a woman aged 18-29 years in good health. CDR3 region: CASSEGHAGAEQYF. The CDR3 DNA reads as TGCGCCAGCAGTGAGGGACACGCCGGCGCCGAGCAGTACTTC.